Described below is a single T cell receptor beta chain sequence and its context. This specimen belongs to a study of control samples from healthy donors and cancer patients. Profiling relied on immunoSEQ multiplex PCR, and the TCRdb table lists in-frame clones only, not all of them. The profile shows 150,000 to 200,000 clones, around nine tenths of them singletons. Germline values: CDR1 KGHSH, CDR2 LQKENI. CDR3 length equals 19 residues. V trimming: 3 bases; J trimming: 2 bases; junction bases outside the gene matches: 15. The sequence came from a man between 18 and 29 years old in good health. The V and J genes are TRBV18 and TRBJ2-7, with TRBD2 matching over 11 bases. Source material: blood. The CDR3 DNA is TGTGCCAGCTCACCGTATTCTAGCGGGGGGTACAGACAACCCTACGAGCAGTACTTC. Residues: CASSPYSSGGYRQPYEQYF. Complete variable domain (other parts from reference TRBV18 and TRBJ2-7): NAGVMQNPRHLVRRRGQEARLRCSPMKGHSHVYWYRQLPEEGLKFMVYLQKENIIDESGMPKERFSAEFPKEGPSILRIQQVVRGDSAAYFCASSPYSSGGYRQPYEQYFGPGTRLTVT.